Listed here are 5 T cell receptor beta chains from one sample, sequenced in a study of blood T cell repertoires in COVID-19. Measured with immunoSEQ multiplex PCR; TCRdb has only the in-frame clones, and not every one. In the table there are some 320,000 clones, 88% of which are singletons. Sequenced: peripheral blood. Every receptor here comes from a woman younger than 45 who had recovered from COVID-19.

V gene TRBV5-1 combines with J gene TRBJ2-5; TRBD1 matches at 10 bases. V lost 3 bases, J lost 4 bases, and 9 bases stayed unmatched. CDR1 SGHRS and CDR2 YFSETQ come from the germline V gene. The length of the CDR3 is 16 residues. The CDR3 spells CASSWRTGGEGETQYF. The DNA for the CDR3 is TGCGCCAGCAGCTGGAGGACAGGGGGTGAGGGAGAGACCCAGTACTTC.

This clone was recorded once. This chain links TRBV5-6 with TRBJ1-1, with TRBD1 matching 8 bases. Germline-derived CDR1 and CDR2 are SGHDT and YYEEEE. The CDR3 length is 14 residues. Germline trimming cut 2 bases from V and 1 base from J; bases unmatched to any gene: 1. CDR3: CASSFGTGNTEAFF. CDR3 bases: TGTGCCAGCAGCTTTGGGACAGGGAACACTGAAGCTTTCTTT.

This clone was seen just once. This chain uses TRBV6-5 with TRBJ2-3; D uncertain. The ends were cut back, 6 bases at V and 6 bases at J, with 7 bases in the middle. The CDR3 covers 11 residues. CDR1 is MNHEY and CDR2 is SVGAGI in the germline V gene. The CDR3 coding sequence is TGTGCCAGCAGCCGGCGGGATACGCAGTATTTT. Its translation: CASSRRDTQYF.

The chain joins TRBV5-1 to TRBJ2-3; 9 nucleotides line up with TRBD1. The V segment lost 1 base and the J segment 6 bases; nucleotides outside the gene matches: 12. CDR1 and CDR2 (germline): SGHRS, YFSETQ. This CDR3 contains 17 residues. The CDR3 DNA sequence: TGCGCCAGCAGCTTGCGACAGGGGGATTTAGCCGGGGATACGCAGTATTTT. As protein: CASSLRQGDLAGDTQYF.

V is TRBV25-1 and J is TRBJ2-1, with D unclear. V lost 4 bases and J 5 bases, leaving 6 bases between the germline ends. Per the germline V gene, CDR1 is MGHDK and CDR2 is SYGVNS. This CDR3 contains 12 residues. CDR3 loop: CASSVLNNEQFF. Written as DNA, the CDR3 is TGTGCCAGCAGTGTACTCAACAATGAGCAGTTCTTC.